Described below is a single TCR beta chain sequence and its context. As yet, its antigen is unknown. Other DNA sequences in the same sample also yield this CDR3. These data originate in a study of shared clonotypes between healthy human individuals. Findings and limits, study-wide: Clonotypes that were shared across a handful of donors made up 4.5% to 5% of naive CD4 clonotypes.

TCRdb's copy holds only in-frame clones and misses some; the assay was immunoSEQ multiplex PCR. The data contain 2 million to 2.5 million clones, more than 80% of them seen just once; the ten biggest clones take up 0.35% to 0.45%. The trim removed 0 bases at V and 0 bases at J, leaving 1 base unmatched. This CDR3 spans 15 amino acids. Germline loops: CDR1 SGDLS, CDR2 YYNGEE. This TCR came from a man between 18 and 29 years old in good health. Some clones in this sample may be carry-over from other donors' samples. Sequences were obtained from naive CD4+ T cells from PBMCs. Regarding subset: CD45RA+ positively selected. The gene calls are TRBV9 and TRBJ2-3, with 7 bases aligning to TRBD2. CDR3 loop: CASSVASGSTDTQYF. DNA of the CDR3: TGTGCCAGCAGCGTAGCTAGCGGCAGCACAGATACGCAGTATTTT.